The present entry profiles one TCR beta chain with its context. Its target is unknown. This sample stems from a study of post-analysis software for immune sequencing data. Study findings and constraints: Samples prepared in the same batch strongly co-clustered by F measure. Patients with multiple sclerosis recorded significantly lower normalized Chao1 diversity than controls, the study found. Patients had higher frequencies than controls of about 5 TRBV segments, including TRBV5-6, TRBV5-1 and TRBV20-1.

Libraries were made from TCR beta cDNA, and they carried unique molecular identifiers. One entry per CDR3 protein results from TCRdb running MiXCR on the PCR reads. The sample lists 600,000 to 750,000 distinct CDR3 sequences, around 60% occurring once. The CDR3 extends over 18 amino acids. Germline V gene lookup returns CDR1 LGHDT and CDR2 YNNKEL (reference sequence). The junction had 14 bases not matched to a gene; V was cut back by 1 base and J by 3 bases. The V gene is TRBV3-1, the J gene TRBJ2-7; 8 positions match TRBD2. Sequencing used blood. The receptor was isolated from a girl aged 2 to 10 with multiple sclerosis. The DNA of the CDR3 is TGTGCCAGCAGCCAAGGAATCCTAGCGGGCCCCCTGGGCTACGAGCAGTACTTC. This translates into CASSQGILAGPLGYEQYF.